These 29 T cell receptor beta chains share one sample of origin, sequenced in a study of blood T cell repertoires in COVID-19. Assay: immunoSEQ multiplex PCR; the TCRdb copy retains only in-frame clones and omits some. The sample lists fewer than 200,000 clones, 65% to 90% seen once, with 7% to 10% in the top ten. The sequenced sample consisted of peripheral blood. These receptors were collected from a man aged 45-60 years with active or convalescent COVID-19.

V and J are TRBV15 and TRBJ2-5, with D unclear. CDR3 length: 13 amino acids. Trimming removed 1 base from V and 5 bases from J, with 8 bases in between. Germline CDR1 reads LNHNV; CDR2 reads YYDKDF (reference sequence). In nucleotides, the CDR3 is TGTGCCACCAGCAGAGTCTTCAGGGAGACCCAGTACTTC. Protein product: CATSRVFRETQYF.

The chain carries TRBV3-1 (or the pseudogene TRBV3-2) and TRBJ2-1; 7 bases agree with TRBD1. This CDR3 spans 14 amino acids. Germline values: CDR1 LGHDT, CDR2 YNNKEL (reference sequence). V was clipped by 4 bases and J by 5 bases; unmatched bases: 5. Here the CDR3 reads CASSRETGDNEQFF. In DNA form, the CDR3 reads TGTGCCAGCAGCCGAGAAACAGGGGACAATGAGCAGTTCTTC.

J is TRBJ2-3 and V is TRBV23-1; 7 bases line up with TRBD1. TRBV23-1 is recorded as an ORF, its role being uncertain. V shed 9 bases and J 4 bases; nucleotides not matched to a gene: 19. This CDR3 has 17 amino acids. CDR3 in DNA: TGCGCCAGACAAACCTCACCCTTACAGGGGTGGTCAGATACGCAGTATTTT. As protein: CARQTSPLQGWSDTQYF.

This clone was observed a single time. The V call is TRBV10-3, the J call TRBJ2-1; a weak D match, TRBD2 (6 bases). Germline V CDR1 and CDR2: ENHRY, SYGVKD. The CDR3 runs 17 residues. The germline V and J ends were trimmed by 3 bases and 0 bases, with 15 bases remaining between them. CDR3 DNA: TGTGCCATCAGTGACATGGCGGGGACGAGCTCCTACAATGAGCAGTTCTTC. Encoded protein: CAISDMAGTSSYNEQFF.

This sequence joins TRBV6-6 and TRBJ1-2; 7 bases are a match to TRBD1. The germline CDR1 and CDR2 sequences are MNHNY and SVGAGI (reference sequence). This CDR3 comprises 14 residues. V lost 2 bases to trimming and J lost 5 bases; unmatched junction nucleotides: 5. CDR3 sequence reads: CASSYPDRLYGYTF. The CDR3, as DNA: TGTGCCAGCAGTTACCCGGACAGGCTTTATGGCTACACCTTC.

The chain couples TRBV19 to TRBJ1-2, with TRBD1 as a possible D gene (6 bases). The germline V and J ends were trimmed by 7 bases and 4 bases, with 13 bases remaining between them. The CDR3 has 13 amino acids. The V gene's germline CDR1 is LNHDA and CDR2 SQIVND (reference sequence). This CDR3 is CASIEGDGYGYTF. For the CDR3, the DNA is TGTGCCAGTATCGAGGGGGATGGCTATGGCTACACCTTC.

The chain employs TRBV29-1 and TRBJ2-1; 15 bases line up with TRBD2. V was clipped by 2 bases and J by 1 base; unmatched bases: 6. Germline V gene data show CDR1 as SQVTM and CDR2 as ANQGSEA. The CDR3 contains 18 residues. The CDR3 DNA reads as TGCAGCGTTGAAAAAAGGACTAGCGGGGGGGCTTCCTACAATGAGCAGTTCTTC. Its protein product is CSVEKRTSGGASYNEQFF.

The V call is TRBV27, the J call TRBJ2-5, with D unresolved. CDR3 length: 17 residues. Between the trimmed V and J ends, which lost 2 bases and 4 bases, there was a span of 20 bases. Germline V CDR1 and CDR2: MNHEY, SMNVEV (reference sequence). The DNA of the CDR3 is TGTGCCAGCAGTTTAGGTCAGAAGTGGGCAACTGGAGAGACCCAGTACTTC. Residues: CASSLGQKWATGETQYF.

The chain combines TRBV6-5 with TRBJ2-6, with 8 bases identical to TRBD1. Germline loops: CDR1 MNHEY, CDR2 SVGAGI. This CDR3 has 14 amino acids. The V segment lost 11 bases and the J segment 2 bases; nucleotides outside the gene matches: 5. CDR3 region: CAGQGRAGANVLTF. Written as DNA, the CDR3 is TGTGCCGGACAGGGTCGGGCTGGGGCCAACGTCCTGACTTTC.

V and J are TRBV5-1 and TRBJ2-4, with D possibly matching TRBD2 (5 bases). The CDR3 has 16 amino acids. Looked up from germline, CDR1 is SGHRS and CDR2 is YFSETQ. The V end was cut by 0 bases, the J end by 1 base, with 11 bases between. In DNA, the CDR3 is TGCGCCAGCAGCTTGGACGTAGCGCTGGCCAAAAACATTCAGTACTTC. Encoded protein: CASSLDVALAKNIQYF.

V gene TRBV7-2 combines with J gene TRBJ1-1, with a tentative D call TRBD1 (6 bases). There are 14 residues in the CDR3. Germline V CDR1 and CDR2: SGHTA, FQGNSA. Trimming left V 3 bases short and J 4 bases short, with 12 bases between. The DNA for the CDR3 is TGTGCCAGCAGCTTTGGATCCAGGGGCACTGAAGCTTTCTTT. Translation gives CASSFGSRGTEAFF.

The chain has TRBV6-5 and TRBJ1-6; TRBD1 matches 9 bases. V gave up 8 bases and J gave up 7 bases; unmatched junction bases: 9. The germline CDR1 and CDR2 sequences are MNHEY and SVGAGI. There are 15 residues in the CDR3. The CDR3 nucleotides read TGTGCCAGCTATATGACAGGGGGAGGAAATTCACCCCTCCACTTT. Its protein product is CASYMTGGGNSPLHF.

This clone was seen ten or more times. The V gene is TRBV20-1, the J gene TRBJ2-1; TRBD2 might be the D (6 bases). V was shortened by 6 bases and J by 7 bases, with 10 bases between the two germline ends. This CDR3 spans 11 amino acids. Germline lookup yields CDR1 DFQATT and CDR2 SNEGSKA (reference sequence). CDR3 loop: CSAPGVNEQFF. The CDR3 DNA reads TGCAGTGCGCCGGGGGTTAATGAGCAGTTCTTC.

This clone was seen a single time. This sequence joins TRBV9 and TRBJ2-1; no clear D gene. V lost 0 bases, J lost 8 bases, and 18 bases lay in between. From germline, CDR1 is SGDLS and CDR2 YYNGEE. This CDR3 comprises 16 residues. CDR3 DNA: TGTGCCAGCAGCGTAGTCGGGTACACCCCTTCGGATGAGCAGTTCTTC. Residues: CASSVVGYTPSDEQFF.

J is TRBJ1-4 and V is TRBV3-1 (or the pseudogene TRBV3-2), with 7 bases aligning to TRBD1. Germline values: CDR1 LGHDT, CDR2 YNNKEL (reference sequence). The CDR3 contains 14 residues. J gave up 4 bases and V 1 base, and 0 bases lay outside the gene matches. The chain's CDR3 is CASSQGQGNEKLFF. The CDR3 DNA reads as TGTGCCAGCAGCCAAGGACAGGGTAATGAAAAACTGTTTTTT.

The rearrangement joins TRBV5-4 to TRBJ2-1; 7 bases fit TRBD1. Germline V CDR1 and CDR2: SGHNT, YYREEE (reference sequence). Unmatched junction bases numbered 9, after V lost 2 bases and J lost 7 bases. The CDR3 sequence is 15 residues long. CDR3: CASSLDREFGNEQFF. CDR3 nucleotides: TGTGCCAGCAGCTTAGACAGGGAGTTTGGAAATGAGCAGTTCTTC.

As DNA, the CDR3 is TGCGCCAGCAGCCTCCCGACGGGGGTCTATGGCTACACCTTC. Residues: CASSLPTGVYGYTF. The genes are TRBV5-1 and TRBJ1-2; D is possibly TRBD1 (5 bases). The CDR3 consists of 14 residues. The germline V and J ends were trimmed by 4 bases and 4 bases, with 14 bases remaining between them. Germline assignment: CDR1 SGHRS and CDR2 YFSETQ. The full variable domain, rest sourced from reference TRBV5-1 and TRBJ1-2, is KAGVTQTPRYLIKTRGQQVTLSCSPISGHRSVSWYQQTPGQGLQFLFEYFSETQRNKGNFPGRFSGRQFSNSRSEMNVSTLELGDSALYLCASSLPTGVYGYTFGSGTRLTVV.

V gene TRBV7-3 combines with J gene TRBJ1-1, with 8 bases that match TRBD1. V was pared by 5 bases and J by 4 bases, with 6 bases of the junction left unmatched. Germline V gene sequence: CDR1 SGHTA, CDR2 FQGTGA. The CDR3 extends over 14 amino acids. The CDR3 spells CASSVRQGSTEAFF. CDR3 nucleotides: TGTGCCAGCAGCGTCAGACAGGGGAGCACTGAAGCTTTCTTT.

To note about this clone: Compared with germline, one end of the junction differs, possibly owing to a read error. This chain uses TRBV6-6 with TRBJ1-4; D is possibly TRBD1 (5 bases). The CDR3 consists of 14 residues. Germline V lookup: CDR1 MNHNY, CDR2 SVGAGI (reference sequence). The CDR3 spells CASRRPGTSEKLFF. CDR3 nucleotides: TGTGCCAGCAGGCGACCCGGGACTAGTGAAAAACTGTTTTTT.

V gene TRBV5-1 combines with J gene TRBJ2-7; TRBD1 aligns across 7 bases. CDR3 length: 15 amino acids. Germline CDR1 is SGHRS and CDR2 is YFSETQ. The ends lost 0 bases at V and 0 bases at J; junction bases unmatched: 3. Written as DNA, the CDR3 is TGCGCCAGCAGCTTGGAGGGACAGAGCTCCTACGAGCAGTACTTC. Amino acid sequence: CASSLEGQSSYEQYF.

The rearrangement links TRBV7-2 to TRBJ1-6; no definite D call. Per germline, CDR1 SGHTA and CDR2 FQGNSA. The CDR3 is 15 residues long. The germline V and J ends were trimmed by 1 base and 7 bases, with 11 bases remaining between them. The CDR3 DNA reads as TGTGCCAGCAGCTTAGGTCGCGGATCGAATTCACCCCTCCACTTT. It encodes CASSLGRGSNSPLHF.

V usage is TRBV10-3 and J usage is TRBJ1-1; 8 bases align to TRBD1. V lost 8 bases and J lost 8; bases outside the gene matches: 7. This CDR3 region has 12 residues. CDR1 is ENHRY, CDR2 SYGVKD, per germline. DNA for the CDR3: TGTGCCATCCGGACAGGGAGCCGGGAAGCTTTCTTT. The encoded protein is CAIRTGSREAFF.

The chain's CDR3 is CASSPGTLTDTQYF. CDR3 sequence (DNA): TGTGCCAGCAGTCCGGGGACACTCACAGATACGCAGTATTTT. The chain joins TRBV28 to TRBJ2-3, with D tentatively TRBD1 (6 bases). Trimming removed 5 bases at V and 2 bases at J, with 11 bases between. Per germline, CDR1 MDHEN and CDR2 SYDVKM. There are 14 residues in the CDR3.

About this clone: The junction departs from germline at one end; a sequencing error may be responsible. J is TRBJ2-7 and V is TRBV2, with D maybe TRBD1 (5 bases). The length of the CDR3 is 12 residues. Germline-derived CDR1 and CDR2 are SNHLY and FYNNEI. Here the CDR3 reads CASSEGAFEQYF. Written as DNA, the CDR3 is TGTGCCAGCAGCGAAGGGGCATTCGAGCAGTACTTC.

The chain couples TRBV18 to TRBJ1-5, with D hard to call. Germline assignment: CDR1 KGHSH and CDR2 LQKENI. V lost 3 bases, J lost 0 bases, and 9 bases lay in between. The CDR3 has 15 amino acids. CDR3 nucleotides: TGTGCCAGCTCACCTACAGTTTATAGCAATCAGCCCCAGCATTTT. Amino acids: CASSPTVYSNQPQHF.

CDR3 sequence (DNA): TGTGCCAGCAGTTTAGGCTACGGACTAGCGGGAGACAATGAGCAGTTCTTC. This gives the protein CASSLGYGLAGDNEQFF. The chain employs TRBV27 and TRBJ2-1, with 13 bases that match TRBD2. The CDR3 consists of 17 residues. Germline CDR1 reads MNHEY; CDR2 reads SMNVEV (reference sequence). The ends lost 2 bases at V and 5 bases at J; junction bases unmatched: 6.

J is TRBJ2-3 and V is TRBV6-2 or TRBV6-3; 8 nucleotides match TRBD1. This CDR3 is built from 14 residues. Per the germline V gene, CDR1 is MNHEY and CDR2 is SVGEGT. The trim removed 5 bases at V and 7 bases at J, leaving 8 bases unmatched. For the CDR3, the DNA is TGTGCCAGCAGTACCGACAGGGGATGGAATACGCAGTATTTT. This sequence encodes CASSTDRGWNTQYF.

The rearrangement joins TRBV6-6 to TRBJ1-2; 11 nucleotides line up with TRBD1. Germline-derived CDR1 and CDR2 are MNHNY and SVGAGI (reference sequence). The junction had 8 bases not matched to a gene; V was cut back by 6 bases and J by 8 bases. CDR3 length: 14 residues. The CDR3 DNA is TGTGCCAGCAGAGGCCCGGGACAGGGGGTAGGCTACACCTTC. Encoded protein: CASRGPGQGVGYTF.

The V gene is TRBV11-1, the J gene TRBJ2-1; 8 bases agree with TRBD2. The CDR3 is 16 amino acids. Germline V gene data show CDR1 as SGHAT and CDR2 as FQDESV (reference sequence). After removal of 2 bases from V and 4 bases from J, the junction contained 7 bases not matched to a gene. DNA for the CDR3: TGTGCCAGCAGCTTAAGGGCGGGAGGTGGGTACAATGAGCAGTTCTTC. Protein: CASSLRAGGGYNEQFF. Full variable domain (outside the CDR3, taken from reference TRBV11-1 and TRBJ2-1): EAEVAQSPRYKITEKSQAVAFWCDPISGHATLYWYRQILGQGPELLVQFQDESVVDDSQLPKDRFSAERLKGVDSTLKIQPAELGDSAMYLCASSLRAGGGYNEQFFGPGTRLTVL.